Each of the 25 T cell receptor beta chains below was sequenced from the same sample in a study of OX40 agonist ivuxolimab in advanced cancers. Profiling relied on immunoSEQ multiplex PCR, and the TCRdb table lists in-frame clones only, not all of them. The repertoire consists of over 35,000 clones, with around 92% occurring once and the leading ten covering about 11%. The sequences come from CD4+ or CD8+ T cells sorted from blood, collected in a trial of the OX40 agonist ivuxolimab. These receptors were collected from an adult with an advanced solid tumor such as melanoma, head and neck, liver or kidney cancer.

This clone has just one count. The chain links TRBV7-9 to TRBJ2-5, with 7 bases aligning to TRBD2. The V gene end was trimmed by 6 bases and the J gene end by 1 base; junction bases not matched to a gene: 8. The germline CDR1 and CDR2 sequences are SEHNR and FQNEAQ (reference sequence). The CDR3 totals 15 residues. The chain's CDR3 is CASRGGTRTQETQYF. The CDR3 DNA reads TGTGCCAGCAGGGGAGGGACTCGAACCCAAGAGACCCAGTACTTC.

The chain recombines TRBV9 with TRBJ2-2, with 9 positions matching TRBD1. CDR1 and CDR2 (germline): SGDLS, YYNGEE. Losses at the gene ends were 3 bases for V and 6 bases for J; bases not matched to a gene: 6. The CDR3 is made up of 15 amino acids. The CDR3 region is CASSEGTGLSGELFF. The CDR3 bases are TGTGCCAGCAGCGAGGGGACAGGGTTGTCCGGGGAGCTGTTTTTT. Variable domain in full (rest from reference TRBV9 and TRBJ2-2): DSGVTQTPKHLITATGQRVTLRCSPRSGDLSVYWYQQSLDQGLQFLIQYYNGEERAKGNILERFSAQQFPDLHSELNLSSLELGDSALYFCASSEGTGLSGELFFGEGSRLTVL.

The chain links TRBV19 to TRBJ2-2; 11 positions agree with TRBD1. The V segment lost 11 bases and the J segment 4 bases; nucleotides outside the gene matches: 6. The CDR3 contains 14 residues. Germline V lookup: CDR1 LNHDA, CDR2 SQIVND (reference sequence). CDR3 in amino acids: CAGEGTGGTGELFF. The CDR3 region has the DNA TGTGCCGGCGAGGGGACAGGGGGCACCGGGGAGCTGTTTTTT.

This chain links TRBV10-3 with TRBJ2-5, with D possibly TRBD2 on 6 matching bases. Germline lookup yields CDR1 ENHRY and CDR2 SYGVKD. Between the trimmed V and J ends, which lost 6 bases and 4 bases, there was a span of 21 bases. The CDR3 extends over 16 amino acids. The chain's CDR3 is CAIRGDGPGVRETQYF. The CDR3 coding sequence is TGTGCCATCAGGGGGGACGGACCGGGAGTTCGAGAGACCCAGTACTTC.

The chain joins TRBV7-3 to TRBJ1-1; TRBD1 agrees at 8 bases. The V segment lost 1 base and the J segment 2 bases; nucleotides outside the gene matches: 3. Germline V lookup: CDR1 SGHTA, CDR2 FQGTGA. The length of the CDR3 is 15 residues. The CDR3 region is CASSLSQGANTEAFF. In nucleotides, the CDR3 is TGTGCCAGCAGCTTAAGCCAGGGGGCAAACACTGAAGCTTTCTTT.

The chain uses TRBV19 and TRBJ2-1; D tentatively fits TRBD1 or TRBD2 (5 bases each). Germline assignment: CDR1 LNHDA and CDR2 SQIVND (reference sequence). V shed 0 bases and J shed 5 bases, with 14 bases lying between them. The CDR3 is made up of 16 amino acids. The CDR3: CASSIEGDLTHNEQFF. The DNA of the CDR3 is TGTGCCAGTAGTATAGAGGGGGACCTCACCCACAATGAGCAGTTCTTC.

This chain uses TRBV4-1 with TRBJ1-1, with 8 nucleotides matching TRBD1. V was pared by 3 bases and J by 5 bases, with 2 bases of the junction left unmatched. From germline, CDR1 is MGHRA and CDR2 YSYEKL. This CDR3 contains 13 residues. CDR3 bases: TGCGCCAGCAGCCATGGACAGGGAACTGAAGCTTTCTTT. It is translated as CASSHGQGTEAFF.

The CDR3 spells CARQGVTPYEQYF. The DNA of the CDR3 is TGTGCCAGGCAGGGGGTTACTCCCTACGAGCAGTACTTC. This chain joins TRBV2 and TRBJ2-7; 7 positions agree with TRBD1. Germline trimming cut 9 bases from V and 2 bases from J; bases unmatched to any gene: 7. Germline CDR1 is SNHLY and CDR2 is FYNNEI. The CDR3 is 13 residues long.

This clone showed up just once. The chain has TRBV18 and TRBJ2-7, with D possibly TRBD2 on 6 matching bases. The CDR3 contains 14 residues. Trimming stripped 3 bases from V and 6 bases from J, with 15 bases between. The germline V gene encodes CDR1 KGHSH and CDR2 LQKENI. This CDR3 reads CASSPRDSVSEQYF. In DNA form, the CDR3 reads TGTGCCAGCTCACCGCGGGACTCCGTCTCCGAGCAGTACTTC.

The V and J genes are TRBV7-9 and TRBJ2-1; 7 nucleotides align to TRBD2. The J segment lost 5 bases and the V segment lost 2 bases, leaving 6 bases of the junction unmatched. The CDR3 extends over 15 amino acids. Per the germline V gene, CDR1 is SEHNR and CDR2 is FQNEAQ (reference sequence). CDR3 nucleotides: TGTGCCAGCAGCTTATCAGCGGGGCTAGACAATGAGCAGTTCTTC. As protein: CASSLSAGLDNEQFF. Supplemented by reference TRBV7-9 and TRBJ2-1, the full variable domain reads DTGVSQNPRHKITKRGQNVTFRCDPISEHNRLYWYRQTLGQGPEFLTYFQNEAQLEKSRLLSDRFSAERPKGSFSTLEIQRTEQGDSAMYLCASSLSAGLDNEQFFGPGTRLTVL.

The CDR3: CASSLRGYGNTIYF. The CDR3 nucleotides read TGTGCCAGCAGCTTACGGGGGTACGGAAACACCATATATTTT. The chain employs TRBV11-3 and TRBJ1-3; D might be TRBD1 (5 bases). The CDR3 has 14 amino acids. The germline V and J ends were trimmed by 2 bases and 4 bases, with 9 bases remaining between them. From germline, CDR1 is SGHNT and CDR2 YENEEA.

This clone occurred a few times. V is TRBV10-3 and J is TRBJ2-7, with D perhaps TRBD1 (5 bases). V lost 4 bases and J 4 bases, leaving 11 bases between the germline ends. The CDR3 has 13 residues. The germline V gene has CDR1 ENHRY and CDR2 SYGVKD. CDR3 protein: CAISVQELYEQYF. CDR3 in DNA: TGTGCCATCAGTGTACAGGAGCTTTACGAGCAGTACTTC.

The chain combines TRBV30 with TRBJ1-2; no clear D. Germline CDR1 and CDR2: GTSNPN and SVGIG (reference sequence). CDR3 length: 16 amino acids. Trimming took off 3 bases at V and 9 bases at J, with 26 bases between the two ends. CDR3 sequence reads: CAWRPPTPGSSLSYTF. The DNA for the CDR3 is TGTGCCTGGAGGCCCCCGACCCCTGGCTCGTCCTTAAGCTACACCTTC.

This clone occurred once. The CDR3: CASSIGTGGYEQYF. In DNA form, the CDR3 reads TGTGCCAGTAGTATAGGGACAGGGGGGTACGAGCAGTACTTC. This chain links TRBV19 with TRBJ2-7; TRBD1 aligns across 10 bases. V gave up 1 base and J gave up 4 bases; unmatched junction bases: 1. Per germline, CDR1 LNHDA and CDR2 SQIVND (reference sequence). This CDR3 has 14 residues.

CDR3 DNA: TGCGCCAGCAGCCAAGATGGGGGAGATAATGAAAAACTGTTTTTT. This translates into CASSQDGGDNEKLFF. The gene calls are TRBV4-3 and TRBJ1-4, with a possible D match to TRBD1 (5 bases). The CDR3 length is 15 residues. Trimming pared 0 bases from V and 4 bases from J, leaving 9 bases between. In germline, CDR1 is LGHNA, CDR2 YSLEER.

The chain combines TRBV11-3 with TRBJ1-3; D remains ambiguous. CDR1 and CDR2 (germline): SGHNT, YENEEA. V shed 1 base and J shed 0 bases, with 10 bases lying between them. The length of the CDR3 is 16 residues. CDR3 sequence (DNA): TGTGCCAGCAGCTTAGTATTCGGAGACTCTGGAAACACCATATATTTT. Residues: CASSLVFGDSGNTIYF.

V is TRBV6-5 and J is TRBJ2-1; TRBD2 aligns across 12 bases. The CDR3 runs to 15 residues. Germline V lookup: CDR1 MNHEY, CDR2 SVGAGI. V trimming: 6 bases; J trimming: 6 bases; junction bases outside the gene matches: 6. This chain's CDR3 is CASSRLAGVLNEQFF. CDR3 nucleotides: TGTGCCAGCAGCAGACTAGCGGGAGTGCTCAATGAGCAGTTCTTC.

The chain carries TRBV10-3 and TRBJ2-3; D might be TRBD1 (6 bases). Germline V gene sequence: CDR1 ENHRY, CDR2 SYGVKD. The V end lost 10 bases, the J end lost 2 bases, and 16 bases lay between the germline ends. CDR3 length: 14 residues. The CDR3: CATTGLLSTDTQYF. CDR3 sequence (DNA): TGTGCCACCACAGGGCTCCTCTCCACAGATACGCAGTATTTT.

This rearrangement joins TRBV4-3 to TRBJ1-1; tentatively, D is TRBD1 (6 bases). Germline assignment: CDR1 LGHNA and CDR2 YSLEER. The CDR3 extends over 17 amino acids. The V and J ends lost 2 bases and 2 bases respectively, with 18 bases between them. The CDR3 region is CASSQNRDTGFNTEAFF. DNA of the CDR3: TGCGCCAGCAGCCAAAACCGGGACACCGGATTCAACACTGAAGCTTTCTTT.

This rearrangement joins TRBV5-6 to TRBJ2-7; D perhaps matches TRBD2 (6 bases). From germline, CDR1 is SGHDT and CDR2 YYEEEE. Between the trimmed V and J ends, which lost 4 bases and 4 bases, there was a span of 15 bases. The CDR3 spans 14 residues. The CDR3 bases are TGTGCCAGCAGCGAGGGACTGGAAGAGTACGAGCAGTACTTC. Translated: CASSEGLEEYEQYF.

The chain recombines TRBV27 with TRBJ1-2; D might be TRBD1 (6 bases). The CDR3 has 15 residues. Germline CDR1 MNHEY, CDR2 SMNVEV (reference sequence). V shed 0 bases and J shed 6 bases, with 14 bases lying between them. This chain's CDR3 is CASSLSATGLNGYTF. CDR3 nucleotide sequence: TGTGCCAGCAGTTTATCCGCCACAGGGTTGAATGGCTACACCTTC.

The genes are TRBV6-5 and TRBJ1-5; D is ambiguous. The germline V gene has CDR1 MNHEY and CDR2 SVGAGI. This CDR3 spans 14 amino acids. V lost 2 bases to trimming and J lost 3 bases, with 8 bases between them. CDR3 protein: CASSYVRDNQPQHF. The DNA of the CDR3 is TGTGCCAGCAGTTACGTAAGGGACAATCAGCCCCAGCATTTT.

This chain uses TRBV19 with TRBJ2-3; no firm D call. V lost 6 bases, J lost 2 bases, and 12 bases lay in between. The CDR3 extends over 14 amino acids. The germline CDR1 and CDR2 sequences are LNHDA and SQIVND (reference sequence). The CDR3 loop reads CASRTTALTDTQYF. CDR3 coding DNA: TGTGCCAGTAGGACAACAGCACTCACAGATACGCAGTATTTT.

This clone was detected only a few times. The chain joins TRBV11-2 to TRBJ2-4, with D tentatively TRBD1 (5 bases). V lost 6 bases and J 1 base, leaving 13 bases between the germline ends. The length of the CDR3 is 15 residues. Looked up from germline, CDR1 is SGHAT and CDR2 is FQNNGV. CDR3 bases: TGTGCCAGCAGTCCAGCCGACAGCGCCAAAAACATTCAGTACTTC. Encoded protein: CASSPADSAKNIQYF. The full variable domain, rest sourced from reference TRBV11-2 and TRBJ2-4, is EAGVAQSPRYKIIEKRQSVAFWCNPISGHATLYWYQQILGQGPKLLIQFQNNGVVDDSQLPKDRFSAERLKGVDSTLKIQPAKLEDSAVYLCASSPADSAKNIQYFGAGTRLSVL.

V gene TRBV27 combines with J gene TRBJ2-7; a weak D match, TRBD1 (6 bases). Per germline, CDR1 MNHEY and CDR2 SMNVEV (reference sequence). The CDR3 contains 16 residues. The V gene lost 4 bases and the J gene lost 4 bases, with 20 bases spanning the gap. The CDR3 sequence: CASSSPWTESGYEQYF. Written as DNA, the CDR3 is TGTGCCAGCAGTTCCCCCTGGACAGAGAGTGGATACGAGCAGTACTTC.